This TCR beta chain emerged from a study of OX40 agonist ivuxolimab in advanced cancers. About the research overall: The mean age was roughly 60 years, ranging from roughly 23 to 90, with around four fifths of participants male. Study-level results: Fewer expanded clones were found on average in CD4+ than in CD8+ T cells. At 0.1 to 3.0 mg/kg and by week 6, CD4+ and CD8+ T cells in the blood had expanded clonally.

Looked up from germline, CDR1 is SQVTM and CDR2 is ANQGSEA. V shed 6 bases and J shed 4 bases, with 18 bases lying between them. This CDR3 region has 15 residues. Data came from immunoSEQ multiplex PCR; TCRdb stores just in-frame clones and leaves some out. The sample lists about 52,000 clones, 85% to 95% occurring once. In the case of this clone: Its antigen is not known.

The clonotype originates from an adult with an advanced solid tumor such as melanoma, head and neck, liver or kidney cancer. This specimen consisted of CD4+ or CD8+ T cells sorted from blood, obtained in a trial of the OX40 agonist ivuxolimab. J is TRBJ2-2 and V is TRBV29-1, with D possibly matching TRBD1 (6 bases). The DNA for the CDR3 is TGCAGCGTGGGGTCCACAGGGTTTGGCACCGGGGAGCTGTTTTTT. Translated: CSVGSTGFGTGELFF.